The 19 T cell receptor beta chains in this list originate from one sample, sequenced in a study of patients and donors after allogeneic stem cell transplantation. A single record per CDR3 protein comes from TCRdb applying MiXCR to the RT-PCR reads. Of 200,000 to 250,000 distinct CDR3 sequences in the sample, 13% to 15% were seen once. Sequences were obtained from blood, either unsorted or a sorted T cell fraction (not recorded which). These receptors were taken from a human donor who was either an allogeneic HSCT recipient or a stem cell or donor lymphocyte infusion donor (not recorded which). It is not recorded whose cells these are; they may come from a transplant donor.

The sample holds a few counts of this clonotype. V is TRBV19 and J is TRBJ1-5; no clear D gene. The CDR3 is 13 amino acids. Trimming left V 3 bases short and J 5 bases short, with 8 bases between. In germline, CDR1 is LNHDA, CDR2 SQIVND (reference sequence). This CDR3 reads CASSIGSDQPQHF. The CDR3 DNA reads TGTGCCAGTAGTATCGGGTCCGATCAGCCCCAGCATTTT. Looking up the rest from reference TRBV19 and TRBJ1-5 gives the full variable domain: DGGITQSPKYLFRKEGQNVTLSCEQNLNHDAMYWYRQDPGQGLRLIYYSQIVNDFQKGDIAEGYSVSREKKESFPLTVTSAQKNPTAFYLCASSIGSDQPQHFGDGTRLSIL.

This clonotype was observed a few times. The chain carries TRBV3-1 and TRBJ2-2; a possible D gene is TRBD2 (6 bases). Trimming stripped 4 bases from V and 3 bases from J, with 9 bases between. Looked up from germline, CDR1 is LGHDT and CDR2 is YNNKEL (reference sequence). The CDR3 is 14 residues long. CDR3 residues: CASSRGTDTGELFF. The CDR3 DNA reads TGTGCCAGCAGCCGCGGGACCGACACCGGGGAGCTGTTTTTT.

The chain uses TRBV19 and TRBJ1-1, with D tentatively TRBD1 (5 bases). The CDR3 loop spans 15 amino acids. Germline values: CDR1 LNHDA, CDR2 SQIVND (reference sequence). V was pared by 5 bases and J by 0 bases, with 13 bases between. The CDR3 loop reads CASSPFGTVNTEAFF. CDR3 nucleotide sequence: TGTGCCAGTAGTCCCTTCGGGACGGTGAACACTGAAGCTTTCTTT.

The table lists this clonotype with a few counts. V usage is TRBV20-1 and J usage is TRBJ1-2; D ambiguous. The CDR3 consists of 13 residues. Germline assignment: CDR1 DFQATT and CDR2 SNEGSKA (reference sequence). Trimming pared 2 bases from V and 4 bases from J, leaving 11 bases between. This chain's CDR3 is CSARLRTGYGYTF. For the CDR3, the DNA is TGCAGTGCTAGACTACGGACGGGCTATGGCTACACCTTC.

The table lists this clonotype with many counts. The chain carries TRBV11-2 and TRBJ2-5; a possible D gene is TRBD2 (6 bases). V lost 5 bases to trimming and J lost 9 bases, with 13 bases between them. This CDR3 has 12 amino acids. Germline loops: CDR1 SGHAT, CDR2 FQNNGV. Here the CDR3 reads CASSRTTKAQYF. CDR3 nucleotide sequence: TGTGCCAGCAGCCGGACTACTAAGGCCCAGTACTTC.

There are a few counts of this clonotype. The J gene is TRBJ2-1, the V gene TRBV19; TRBD2 matches 14 bases. With 6 bases clipped from V and 4 bases from J, the junction kept 11 bases outside the gene matches. The CDR3 length is 18 residues. In germline, CDR1 is LNHDA, CDR2 SQIVND (reference sequence). In nucleotides, the CDR3 is TGTGCCAGTAGAGAGACTGGGACTAGCGGGGGACAATACAATGAGCAGTTCTTC. It is translated as CASRETGTSGGQYNEQFF. The full variable domain, in which reference TRBV19 and TRBJ2-1 provide the parts outside the CDR3, is DGGITQSPKYLFRKEGQNVTLSCEQNLNHDAMYWYRQDPGQGLRLIYYSQIVNDFQKGDIAEGYSVSREKKESFPLTVTSAQKNPTAFYLCASRETGTSGGQYNEQFFGPGTRLTVL.

The chain is built from TRBV29-1 and TRBJ2-7; possibly TRBD1 for D (5 bases). Germline V gene sequence: CDR1 SQVTM, CDR2 ANQGSEA. The length of the CDR3 is 12 residues. Trimming stripped 4 bases from V and 2 bases from J, with 9 bases between. The CDR3 loop is CSVVQGTYEQYF. CDR3 bases: TGCAGCGTTGTTCAGGGAACCTACGAGCAGTACTTC.

This clonotype was seen a few times. V gene TRBV6-2 or TRBV6-3 combines with J gene TRBJ1-4, with a tentative D call TRBD1 (5 bases). The CDR3 sequence is 15 residues long. Germline V CDR1 and CDR2: MNHEY, SVGEGT. Trimming removed 2 bases from V and 1 base from J, with 8 bases in between. The CDR3 here is CASSYLGRTNEKLFF. CDR3 coding DNA: TGTGCCAGCAGTTACCTGGGGCGAACTAATGAAAAACTGTTTTTT.

This clonotype appeared many times. J is TRBJ2-3 and V is TRBV20-1, with 11 bases matching TRBD2. The length of the CDR3 is 15 residues. J lost 7 bases, V lost 0 bases, and 6 bases had no gene match. Germline CDR1 DFQATT, CDR2 SNEGSKA (reference sequence). CDR3 in amino acids: CSARDISGGAYTQYF. DNA for the CDR3: TGCAGTGCTAGAGATATTAGCGGGGGGGCATATACGCAGTATTTT.

This clonotype showed up many times. The gene calls are TRBV3-1 and TRBJ2-1; TRBD2 agrees at 9 bases. Germline CDR1 and CDR2: LGHDT and YNNKEL (reference sequence). This CDR3 has 16 residues. Trimming took 3 bases from V and 6 from J; bases not matched to a gene: 9. The CDR3 DNA follows: TGTGCCAGCAGCCAGCCGCTAGCGGGACTCGGCAATGAGCAGTTCTTC. This sequence encodes CASSQPLAGLGNEQFF.

Ten or more counts support this clonotype. This rearrangement joins TRBV29-1 to TRBJ2-5; TRBD2 agrees at 8 bases. The CDR3 is 15 amino acids. Germline assignment: CDR1 SQVTM and CDR2 ANQGSEA. With 3 bases clipped from V and 5 bases from J, the junction kept 11 bases outside the gene matches. CDR3 loop: CSVEDSISGMETQYF. The DNA for the CDR3 is TGCAGCGTTGAGGACTCAATTAGCGGGATGGAGACCCAGTACTTC.

Only a few counts were recorded for this clonotype. V and J are TRBV5-1 and TRBJ2-7; TRBD1 matches 7 bases. V dropped 1 base and J dropped 4; count of bases not matched to a gene: 5. The germline gives CDR1 SGHRS, CDR2 YFSETQ. This CDR3 contains 14 residues. The CDR3 DNA sequence: TGCGCCAGCAGCTTGACAGGGGTTGCTTACGAGCAGTACTTC. Translation gives CASSLTGVAYEQYF.

The rearrangement uses TRBV5-1 and TRBJ2-1; a possible D gene is TRBD2 (5 bases). Germline V gives CDR1 SGHRS, CDR2 YFSETQ. Trimming removed 0 bases at V and 5 bases at J, with 12 bases between. The CDR3 extends over 15 amino acids. The CDR3 protein is CASSLVPGSHNEQFF. Written as DNA, the CDR3 is TGCGCCAGCAGCTTGGTTCCGGGGAGTCACAATGAGCAGTTCTTC.

In its sample, this clonotype was seen many times. V usage is TRBV4-1 and J usage is TRBJ2-1, with 8 bases fitting TRBD2. CDR3 length: 17 residues. In germline, CDR1 is MGHRA, CDR2 YSYEKL. After removal of 0 bases from V and 3 bases from J, the junction contained 7 bases not matched to a gene. CDR3 sequence reads: CASSQDPQLADYNEQFF. As DNA, the CDR3 is TGCGCCAGCAGCCAAGATCCCCAACTAGCGGACTACAATGAGCAGTTCTTC.

In this sample, this clonotype turned up a few times. The chain links TRBV4-1 to TRBJ2-7; 10 nucleotides agree with TRBD2. The CDR3 sequence is 15 residues long. The V and J ends lost 1 base and 4 bases, in that order; junction bases with no gene match: 4. Germline loops: CDR1 MGHRA, CDR2 YSYEKL. CDR3 protein: CASSQGVAGGYEQYF. The CDR3, as DNA: TGCGCCAGCAGCCAAGGGGTAGCGGGAGGTTACGAGCAGTACTTC.

In its sample, this clonotype was seen many times. The CDR3 spells CASSPEELYQETQYF. In DNA, the CDR3 is TGTGCCAGCTCACCAGAAGAATTATACCAAGAGACCCAGTACTTC. V and J are TRBV18 and TRBJ2-5; D is uncertain. Germline lookup yields CDR1 KGHSH and CDR2 LQKENI. V gave up 2 bases and J gave up 0 bases, with 10 bases separating them. The CDR3 loop spans 15 amino acids.

At least ten counts were recorded for this clonotype. V usage is TRBV7-6 and J usage is TRBJ1-1; D remains ambiguous. CDR1 and CDR2 from the germline V gene are SGHVS and FNYEAQ. V was cut by 5 bases and J by 1 base, with 14 bases left in between. CDR3 length: 15 amino acids. CDR3 region: CASSPIAGSNTEAFF. CDR3 in DNA: TGTGCCAGCAGCCCCATCGCGGGGTCGAACACTGAAGCTTTCTTT.

J is TRBJ1-2 and V is TRBV7-8; the D gene is possibly TRBD1 (5 bases). This CDR3 has 14 amino acids. Germline V CDR1 and CDR2: SGHVS, FQNEAQ. The V end was cut by 1 base, the J end by 3 bases, with 9 bases between. CDR3 sequence: CASSLGVGDYGYTF. CDR3 sequence (DNA): TGTGCCAGCAGCTTAGGGGTAGGGGACTATGGCTACACCTTC. Variable domain in full (rest from reference TRBV7-8 and TRBJ1-2): GAGVSQSPRYKVAKRGQDVALRCDPISGHVSLFWYQQALGQGPEFLTYFQNEAQLDKSGLPSDRFFAERPEGSVSTLKIQRTQQEDSAVYLCASSLGVGDYGYTFGSGTRLTVV.

This chain joins TRBV18 and TRBJ2-7; no clear D. CDR3 length: 14 residues. Germline V lookup: CDR1 KGHSH, CDR2 LQKENI. The germline V and J ends were trimmed by 1 base and 2 bases, with 9 bases remaining between them. Here the CDR3 DNA reads TGTGCCAGCTCACCACGGGTAGAGCCCTACGAGCAGTACTTC. Translation gives CASSPRVEPYEQYF.